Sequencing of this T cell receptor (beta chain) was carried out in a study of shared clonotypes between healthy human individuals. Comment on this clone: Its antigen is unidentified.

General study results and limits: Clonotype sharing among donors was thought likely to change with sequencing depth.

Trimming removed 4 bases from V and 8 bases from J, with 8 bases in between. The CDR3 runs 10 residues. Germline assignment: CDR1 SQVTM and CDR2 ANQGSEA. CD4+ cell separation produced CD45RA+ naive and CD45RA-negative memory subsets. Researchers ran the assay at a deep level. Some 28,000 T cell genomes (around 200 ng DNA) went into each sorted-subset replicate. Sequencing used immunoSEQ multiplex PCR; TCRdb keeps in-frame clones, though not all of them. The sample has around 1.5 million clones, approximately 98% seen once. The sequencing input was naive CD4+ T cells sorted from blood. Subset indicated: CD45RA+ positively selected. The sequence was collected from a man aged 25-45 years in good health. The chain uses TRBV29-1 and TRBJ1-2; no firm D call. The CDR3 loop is CSVGDMGYTF. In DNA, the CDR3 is TGCAGCGTTGGAGACATGGGCTACACCTTC.